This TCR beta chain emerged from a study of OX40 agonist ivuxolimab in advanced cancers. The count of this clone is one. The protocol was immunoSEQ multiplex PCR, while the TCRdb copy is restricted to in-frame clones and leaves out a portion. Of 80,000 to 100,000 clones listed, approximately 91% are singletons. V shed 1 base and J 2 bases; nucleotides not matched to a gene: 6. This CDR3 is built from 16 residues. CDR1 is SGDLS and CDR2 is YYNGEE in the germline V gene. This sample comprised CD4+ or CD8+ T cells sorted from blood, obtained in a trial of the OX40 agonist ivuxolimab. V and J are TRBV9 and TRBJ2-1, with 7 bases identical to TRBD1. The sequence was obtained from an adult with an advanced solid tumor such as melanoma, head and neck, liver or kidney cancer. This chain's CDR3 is CASSVTPGQTYNEQFF. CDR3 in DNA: TGTGCCAGCAGCGTAACTCCGGGACAGACCTACAATGAGCAGTTCTTC.